A single sample gave rise to the 28 T cell receptor beta chains below, sequenced in a study of PD-1 blockade in classical Hodgkin lymphoma. The patients all showed relapse after autologous stem cell transplantation, while their brentuximab vedotin exposure varied. Libraries were prepared by immunoSEQ multiplex PCR; TCRdb keeps only in-frame clonotypes and omits some of them. The table records about 150,000 clones, about 81% of them present only once. Sequenced material: peripheral blood mononuclear cells (PBMCs), taken before the second cycle of nivolumab. Source of these receptors: a human donor with classical Hodgkin lymphoma.

A note on this clone: The sample contains more than one DNA sequence encoding this CDR3. This chain connects TRBV9 to TRBJ2-1; 8 bases map to TRBD2. V lost 1 base, J lost 0 bases, and 3 bases stayed unmatched. This CDR3 spans 16 amino acids. CDR1 and CDR2 (germline): SGDLS, YYNGEE. This chain's CDR3 is CASSVSGGSSYNEQFF. The DNA for the CDR3 is TGTGCCAGCAGCGTAAGCGGGGGAAGCTCCTACAATGAGCAGTTCTTC.

This clone was recorded a few times. J is TRBJ2-3 and V is TRBV28; 7 bases are a match to TRBD1. The CDR3 loop spans 15 amino acids. CDR1 MDHEN and CDR2 SYDVKM come from the germline V gene. V dropped 2 bases and J dropped 8; count of bases not matched to a gene: 10. CDR3 nucleotides: TGTGCCAGCAGTTTACAGGACAGGTCAAGTGGTACGCAGTATTTT. This translates into CASSLQDRSSGTQYF.

This clone came up a few times. The chain couples TRBV27 to TRBJ2-7; 7 nucleotides agree with TRBD1. Germline V gene sequence: CDR1 MNHEY, CDR2 SMNVEV (reference sequence). V lost 6 bases to trimming and J lost 1 base; unmatched junction nucleotides: 9. The CDR3 has 15 residues. CDR3 in amino acids: CASSPEGALSYEQYF. As DNA, the CDR3 is TGTGCCAGCAGCCCCGAGGGGGCATTGTCCTACGAGCAGTACTTC.

V is TRBV7-9 and J is TRBJ1-2; D perhaps matches TRBD1 (6 bases). This CDR3 is built from 15 residues. Germline-derived CDR1 and CDR2 are SEHNR and FQNEAQ (reference sequence). V was pared by 2 bases and J by 8 bases, with 18 bases between. The DNA of the CDR3 is TGTGCCAGCAGCTTAAATGGCAGGGGATCGAGGGGCTACACCTTC. Translated: CASSLNGRGSRGYTF.

The gene calls are TRBV29-1 and TRBJ1-2; D perhaps matches TRBD1 (5 bases). The V end lost 7 bases, the J end lost 4 bases, and 13 bases lay between the germline ends. The CDR3 is 12 residues long. Germline-derived CDR1 and CDR2 are SQVTM and ANQGSEA. The CDR3 region has the DNA TGCAGCGCCCCCGGGGCCATCTATGGCTACACCTTC. Protein: CSAPGAIYGYTF. The complete variable domain, with remaining parts taken from reference TRBV29-1 and TRBJ1-2, reads SAVISQKPSRDICQRGTSLTIQCQVDSQVTMMFWYRQQPGQSLTLIATANQGSEATYESGFVIDKFPISRPNLTFSTLTVSNMSPEDSSIYLCSAPGAIYGYTFGSGTRLTVV.

The chain joins TRBV10-3 to TRBJ2-6; the D gene is possibly TRBD1 (7 bases). The V and J ends lost 2 bases and 0 bases respectively, with 14 bases between them. Germline CDR1 is ENHRY and CDR2 is SYGVKD. There are 18 residues in the CDR3. The DNA of the CDR3 is TGTGCCATCAGTGAGATCCAGGGGGGAGGCTCTGGGGCCAACGTCCTGACTTTC. This translates into CAISEIQGGGSGANVLTF.

The chain combines TRBV4-2 with TRBJ2-3; TRBD2 is a possible D gene (6 bases). Germline V gene sequence: CDR1 LGHNA, CDR2 YNFKEQ. This CDR3 is 16 amino acids long. V was clipped by 4 bases and J by 2 bases, with 16 bases between them. The CDR3 sequence is CASSRAGTGITDTQYF. In DNA form, the CDR3 reads TGTGCCAGCAGCCGAGCCGGGACTGGGATCACAGATACGCAGTATTTT.

The V gene is TRBV18, the J gene TRBJ1-5; the D is unclear. Trimming removed 1 base at V and 0 bases at J, with 13 bases between. Per the germline V gene, CDR1 is KGHSH and CDR2 is LQKENI. CDR3 length: 17 residues. CDR3 region: CASSPRVDGYSNQPQHF. CDR3 nucleotide sequence: TGTGCCAGCTCACCACGTGTTGATGGTTATAGCAATCAGCCCCAGCATTTT.

There are a few counts of this clone. The chain couples TRBV6-5 to TRBJ1-1; D uncertain. The CDR3 extends over 13 amino acids. Trimming took 7 bases from V and 3 from J, leaving 12 bases between them. Per the germline V gene, CDR1 is MNHEY and CDR2 is SVGAGI. The DNA of the CDR3 is TGTGCCAGCAAGGGTTCAATGGACACTGAAGCTTTCTTT. Translation: CASKGSMDTEAFF.

This clone has a handful of counts. The gene calls are TRBV6-6 and TRBJ1-1, with 7 bases fitting TRBD1. V shed 2 bases, J shed 6 bases, and the junction held 6 bases outside the gene matches. The CDR3 length is 14 residues. Germline-derived CDR1 and CDR2 are MNHNY and SVGAGI (reference sequence). The DNA of the CDR3 is TGTGCCAGCAGTTACCAAGACAGGGTCTCTGAAGCTTTCTTT. Translation gives CASSYQDRVSEAFF.

In its sample, this clone was seen a few times. The chain employs TRBV5-8 and TRBJ1-2; tentatively, D is TRBD1 (5 bases). This CDR3 comprises 15 residues. Germline CDR1 and CDR2: SGHTS and YDEGEE. With 7 bases removed from V and 0 bases from J, the gap between germline ends came to 16 bases. DNA for the CDR3: TGTGCCAGCGCTGGGCTGGGGGGAACTAACTATGGCTACACCTTC. Amino acids: CASAGLGGTNYGYTF. Full variable domain (outside the CDR3, taken from reference TRBV5-8 and TRBJ1-2): EAGVTQSPTHLIKTRGQQATLRCSPISGHTSVYWYQQALGLGLQFLLWYDEGEERNRGNFPPRFSGRQFPNYSSELNVNALELEDSALYLCASAGLGGTNYGYTFGSGTRLTVV.

The chain combines TRBV27 with TRBJ2-3; a weak D match, TRBD1 (6 bases). V gave up 3 bases and J gave up 7 bases, with 11 bases separating them. The CDR3 sequence is 13 residues long. CDR1 is MNHEY, CDR2 SMNVEV, per germline (reference sequence). CDR3 loop: CASSFRGMNTQYF. The CDR3 region has the DNA TGTGCCAGCAGTTTTAGGGGGATGAATACGCAGTATTTT.

V and J are TRBV5-1 and TRBJ2-5, with TRBD2 matching over 8 bases. In germline, CDR1 is SGHRS, CDR2 YFSETQ. The V gene end was trimmed by 0 bases and the J gene end by 2 bases; junction bases not matched to a gene: 6. The CDR3 is 16 residues long. CDR3 in amino acids: CASSLGMIAGQETQYF. In DNA, the CDR3 is TGCGCCAGCAGCTTGGGGATGATAGCGGGGCAAGAGACCCAGTACTTC.

The chain is built from TRBV10-3 and TRBJ1-2; D call uncertain. Germline V gives CDR1 ENHRY, CDR2 SYGVKD. V lost 4 bases, J lost 2 bases, and 8 bases lay in between. The length of the CDR3 is 13 residues. The CDR3: CAISASFNYGYTF. CDR3 sequence (DNA): TGTGCCATCAGTGCCTCCTTCAACTATGGCTACACCTTC.

This chain connects TRBV15 to TRBJ2-1, with D tentatively TRBD2 (5 bases). Germline V gene sequence: CDR1 LNHNV, CDR2 YYDKDF (reference sequence). This CDR3 comprises 15 residues. V shed 0 bases and J shed 9 bases, with 15 bases lying between them. In nucleotides, the CDR3 is TGTGCCACCAGCAGAGATTCCCGGACGGCGGGTGAGCAGTTCTTC. Residues: CATSRDSRTAGEQFF.

The chain combines TRBV5-1 with TRBJ2-5; D is unresolved. The CDR3 runs 11 residues. V was trimmed by 4 bases and J by 2 bases, leaving 3 bases between them. Germline V gene sequence: CDR1 SGHRS, CDR2 YFSETQ. The CDR3, as DNA: TGCGCCAGCAGCACGCAAGAGACCCAGTACTTC. Translation: CASSTQETQYF.

DNA for the CDR3: TGTGCCAGCAGCTTAGTGCCAGTAGCGGGAGGGCCAGCGGGTGAGCAGTTCTTC. Translated: CASSLVPVAGGPAGEQFF. The chain recombines TRBV7-6 with TRBJ2-1, with 11 bases identical to TRBD2. The CDR3 length is 18 residues. Germline lookup yields CDR1 SGHVS and CDR2 FNYEAQ. The V gene end was trimmed by 1 base and the J gene end by 9 bases; junction bases not matched to a gene: 14.

The genes are TRBV7-2 and TRBJ2-7; D not resolved. The CDR3 contains 11 residues. Germline V gene data show CDR1 as SGHTA and CDR2 as FQGNSA. The V and J ends lost 5 bases and 6 bases respectively, with 8 bases between them. The CDR3 nucleotides are TGTGCCAGCAGCGCTAGTTTCGAGCAGTACTTC. Amino acid sequence: CASSASFEQYF.

As DNA, the CDR3 is TGTGCCAGCAGCAGGCGAAGCGGGGGCGCTAATGAGCAGTTCTTC. This gives the protein CASSRRSGGANEQFF. The chain joins TRBV9 to TRBJ2-1; 8 bases fit TRBD2. The CDR3 extends over 15 amino acids. The junction had 10 bases not matched to a gene; V was cut back by 4 bases and J by 7 bases. The germline gives CDR1 SGDLS, CDR2 YYNGEE.

This sequence joins TRBV7-9 and TRBJ2-3; D not resolved. CDR1 SEHNR and CDR2 FQNEAQ come from the germline V gene (reference sequence). V gave up 2 bases and J gave up 6 bases, with 12 bases separating them. The CDR3 is made up of 14 amino acids. The CDR3 sequence is CASSLTPEWDTQYF. The DNA of the CDR3 is TGTGCCAGCAGCTTAACCCCAGAATGGGATACGCAGTATTTT. Variable domain in full (rest from reference TRBV7-9 and TRBJ2-3): DTGVSQNPRHKITKRGQNVTFRCDPISEHNRLYWYRQTLGQGPEFLTYFQNEAQLEKSRLLSDRFSAERPKGSFSTLEIQRTEQGDSAMYLCASSLTPEWDTQYFGPGTRLTVL.

The V gene is TRBV30, the J gene TRBJ1-2; D may be TRBD1 (6 bases). CDR3 length equals 13 residues. V was cut by 1 base and J by 9 bases, with 15 bases left in between. Per germline, CDR1 GTSNPN and CDR2 SVGIG (reference sequence). The CDR3 here is CAWSAAFDRRYTF. Here the CDR3 DNA reads TGTGCCTGGAGTGCCGCCTTTGACAGGCGCTACACCTTC.

The V and J genes are TRBV5-1 and TRBJ2-7; 12 bases match TRBD2. The length of the CDR3 is 15 residues. Germline loops: CDR1 SGHRS, CDR2 YFSETQ. J gave up 5 bases and V 3 bases, and 6 bases lay outside the gene matches. CDR3 DNA sequence: TGCGCCAGCAGCTCTTCTAGCGGGGGGGCCGACGAGCAGTACTTC. Protein product: CASSSSSGGADEQYF.

The genes are TRBV4-1 and TRBJ1-1, with 9 bases identical to TRBD1. Germline V lookup: CDR1 MGHRA, CDR2 YSYEKL. There are 15 residues in the CDR3. The V gene end was trimmed by 1 base and the J gene end by 2 bases; junction bases not matched to a gene: 2. DNA of the CDR3: TGCGCCAGCAGCCAAGGACAGGGGGGAAACACTGAAGCTTTCTTT. Translated, it gives CASSQGQGGNTEAFF.

The V call is TRBV19, the J call TRBJ2-7; D gene unclear. The V end lost 4 bases, the J end lost 3 bases, and 7 bases lay between the germline ends. The length of the CDR3 is 12 residues. Germline CDR1 and CDR2: LNHDA and SQIVND (reference sequence). CDR3 DNA sequence: TGTGCCAGTAGTAATCGGTTCTACGAGCAGTACTTC. It encodes CASSNRFYEQYF.

The J gene is TRBJ1-2, the V gene TRBV5-1, with D possibly matching TRBD1 (5 bases). Germline V gene data show CDR1 as SGHRS and CDR2 as YFSETQ. Trimming took 3 bases from V and 4 from J, leaving 13 bases between them. CDR3 length: 14 amino acids. CDR3 residues: CASSSGGEVYGYTF. DNA of the CDR3: TGCGCCAGCAGCTCCGGGGGGGAGGTCTATGGCTACACCTTC.

The chain couples TRBV28 to TRBJ2-2; D gene uncertain. The V end was cut by 5 bases, the J end by 7 bases, with 14 bases between. CDR1 is MDHEN and CDR2 is SYDVKM in the germline V gene. This CDR3 has 14 amino acids. CDR3 sequence (DNA): TGTGCCAGCAGTCCCCGTGACGGATACGGGGAGCTGTTTTTT. Protein: CASSPRDGYGELFF.

The J gene is TRBJ2-1, the V gene TRBV6-5; TRBD2 aligns across 11 bases. This CDR3 contains 15 residues. V was pared by 4 bases and J by 4 bases, with 3 bases of the junction left unmatched. Germline CDR1 and CDR2: MNHEY and SVGAGI. CDR3 amino acids: CASSSGTSGYNEQFF. The CDR3 DNA reads as TGTGCCAGCAGTTCCGGGACTAGCGGTTACAATGAGCAGTTCTTC.

This chain joins TRBV5-4 and TRBJ2-3; D may match TRBD1 or TRBD2 (5 bases each). Trimming shortened V by 6 bases and J by 9 bases, and 14 bases separated the two germline ends. The length of the CDR3 is 12 residues. Germline values: CDR1 SGHNT, CDR2 YYREEE (reference sequence). The CDR3 bases are TGTGCCAGCACCCCCTTCGGGGACACGCAGTATTTT. Amino acid sequence: CASTPFGDTQYF.